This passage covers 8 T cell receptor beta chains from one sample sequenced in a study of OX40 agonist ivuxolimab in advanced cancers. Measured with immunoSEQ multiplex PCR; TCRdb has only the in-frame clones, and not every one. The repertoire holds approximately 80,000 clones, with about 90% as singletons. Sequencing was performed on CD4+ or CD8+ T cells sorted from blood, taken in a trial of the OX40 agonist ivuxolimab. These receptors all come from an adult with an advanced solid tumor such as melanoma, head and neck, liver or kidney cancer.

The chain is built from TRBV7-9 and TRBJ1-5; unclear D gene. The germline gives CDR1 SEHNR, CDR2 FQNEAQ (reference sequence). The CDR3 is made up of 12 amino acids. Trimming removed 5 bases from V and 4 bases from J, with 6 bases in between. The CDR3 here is CASSLFNQPQHF. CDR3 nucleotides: TGTGCCAGCAGCCTTTTTAATCAGCCCCAGCATTTT. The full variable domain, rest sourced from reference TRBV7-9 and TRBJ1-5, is DTGVSQNPRHKITKRGQNVTFRCDPISEHNRLYWYRQTLGQGPEFLTYFQNEAQLEKSRLLSDRFSAERPKGSFSTLEIQRTEQGDSAMYLCASSLFNQPQHFGDGTRLSIL.

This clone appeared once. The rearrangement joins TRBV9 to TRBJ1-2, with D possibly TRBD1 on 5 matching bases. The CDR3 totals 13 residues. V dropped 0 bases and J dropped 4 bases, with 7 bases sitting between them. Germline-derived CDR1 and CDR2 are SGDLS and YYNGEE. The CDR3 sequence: CASSVGQSYGYTF. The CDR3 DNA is TGTGCCAGCAGCGTAGGACAGAGCTATGGCTACACCTTC.

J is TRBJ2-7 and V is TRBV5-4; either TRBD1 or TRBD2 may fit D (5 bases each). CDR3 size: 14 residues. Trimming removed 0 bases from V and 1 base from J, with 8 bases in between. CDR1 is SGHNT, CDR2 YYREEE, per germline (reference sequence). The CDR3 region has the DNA TGTGCCAGCAGCTTGGGGGACCTTTCCTACGAGCAGTACTTC. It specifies CASSLGDLSYEQYF. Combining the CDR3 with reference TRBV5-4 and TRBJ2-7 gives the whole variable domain ETGVTQSPTHLIKTRGQQVTLRCSSQSGHNTVSWYQQALGQGPQFIFQYYREEENGRGNFPPRFSGLQFPNYSSELNVNALELDDSALYLCASSLGDLSYEQYFGPGTRLTVT.

In DNA form, the CDR3 reads TGCGCCAGCAGCCAAGACGCGACAGTCACCTATGGCTACACCTTC. It is translated as CASSQDATVTYGYTF. J is TRBJ1-2 and V is TRBV4-3, with a weak D call TRBD1 (5 bases). V lost 0 bases and J 4 bases, leaving 12 bases between the germline ends. Germline CDR1 and CDR2: LGHNA and YSLEER. The CDR3 consists of 15 residues.

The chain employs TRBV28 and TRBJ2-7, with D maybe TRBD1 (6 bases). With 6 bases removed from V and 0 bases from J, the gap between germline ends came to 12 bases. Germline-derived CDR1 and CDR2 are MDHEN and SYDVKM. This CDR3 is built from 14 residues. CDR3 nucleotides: TGTGCCAGCAGCCCAACAGGGTACTCCTACGAGCAGTACTTC. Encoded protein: CASSPTGYSYEQYF.

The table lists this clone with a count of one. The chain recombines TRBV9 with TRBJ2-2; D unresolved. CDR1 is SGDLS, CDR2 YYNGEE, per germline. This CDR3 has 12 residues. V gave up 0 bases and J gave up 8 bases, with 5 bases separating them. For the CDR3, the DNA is TGTGCCAGCAGCGTAGCATTTGGGGAGCTGTTTTTT. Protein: CASSVAFGELFF.

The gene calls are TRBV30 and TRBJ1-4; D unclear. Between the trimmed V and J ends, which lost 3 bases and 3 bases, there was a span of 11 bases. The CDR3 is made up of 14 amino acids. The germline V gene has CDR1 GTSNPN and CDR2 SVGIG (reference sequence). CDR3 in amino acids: CAWSFRVSNEKLFF. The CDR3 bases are TGTGCCTGGAGCTTCCGGGTCTCTAATGAAAAACTGTTTTTT.

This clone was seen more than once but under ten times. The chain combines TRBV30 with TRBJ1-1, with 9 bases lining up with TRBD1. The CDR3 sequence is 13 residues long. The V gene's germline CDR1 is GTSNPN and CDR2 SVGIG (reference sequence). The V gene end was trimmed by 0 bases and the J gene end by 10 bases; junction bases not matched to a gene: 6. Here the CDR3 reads CAWSVSTGGRAFF. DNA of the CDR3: TGTGCCTGGAGTGTTAGTACAGGGGGCCGAGCTTTCTTT. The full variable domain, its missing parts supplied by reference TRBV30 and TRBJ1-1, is SQTIHQWPATLVQPVGSPLSLECTVEGTSNPNLYWYRQAAGRGLQLLFYSVGIGQISSEVPQNLSASRPQDRQFILSSKKLLLSDSGFYLCAWSVSTGGRAFFGQGTRLTVV.